The 3 T cell receptor beta chains presented below share a single source sample, sequenced in a study of T cell responses to AZD1222 COVID-19 vaccine. Sequencing was performed with immunoSEQ multiplex PCR; in TCRdb, only in-frame clones are kept and a portion is missing. The top ten clones hold 1.5% of a sample with roughly 150,000 clones, 90% of them seen once. The sample here was peripheral blood, taken 28 days after the second AZD1222 dose. These receptors were collected from an adult who received the AZD1222 COVID-19 vaccine.

The chain has TRBV9 and TRBJ1-2; 10 bases agree with TRBD1. The CDR3 is 14 residues long. Germline V gene lookup returns CDR1 SGDLS and CDR2 YYNGEE. The trim removed 0 bases at V and 4 bases at J, leaving 0 bases unmatched. CDR3 nucleotide sequence: TGTGCCAGCAGCGTAGGGACAGGGGGCTATGGCTACACCTTC. Its translation: CASSVGTGGYGYTF. The full variable domain, with the rest looked up from reference TRBV9 and TRBJ1-2, is DSGVTQTPKHLITATGQRVTLRCSPRSGDLSVYWYQQSLDQGLQFLIQYYNGEERAKGNILERFSAQQFPDLHSELNLSSLELGDSALYFCASSVGTGGYGYTFGSGTRLTVV.

CDR3 amino acids: CASSILGLAGYNEQFF. For the CDR3, the DNA is TGTGCCAGCAGCATACTGGGACTAGCGGGCTACAATGAGCAGTTCTTC. V is TRBV5-6 and J is TRBJ2-1; 12 nucleotides align to TRBD2. The CDR3 consists of 16 residues. Germline V gives CDR1 SGHDT, CDR2 YYEEEE. Losses at the gene ends were 4 bases for V and 3 bases for J; bases not matched to a gene: 5. Combining the CDR3 with reference TRBV5-6 and TRBJ2-1 gives the whole variable domain DAGVTQSPTHLIKTRGQQVTLRCSPKSGHDTVSWYQQALGQGPQFIFQYYEEEERQRGNFPDRFSGHQFPNYSSELNVNALLLGDSALYLCASSILGLAGYNEQFFGPGTRLTVL.

The CDR3 sequence is CASSQMNEQFF. The CDR3 DNA sequence: TGTGCCAGCAGCCAGATGAATGAGCAGTTCTTC. The chain combines TRBV3-1 (or the pseudogene TRBV3-2) with TRBJ2-1, with D unclear. V dropped 3 bases and J dropped 7 bases, with 4 bases sitting between them. This CDR3 comprises 11 residues. Germline V gives CDR1 LGHDT, CDR2 YNNKEL (reference sequence).